This TCR beta chain was captured in a study of blood T cell repertoires in COVID-19. Looking at the study overall: Researchers got acute and convalescent COVID-19 samples from the United States, Italy and Spain. PBMCs, B-cell-depleted T cells, or T cells were the source of the cDNA or gDNA that made up the material.

V was pared by 2 bases and J by 2 bases, with 9 bases between. The germline V gene encodes CDR1 SGHTA and CDR2 FQGTGA. The CDR3 loop spans 14 amino acids. Authors' data handling: It was from reference gene primer amplification that nucleated cell counts were estimated. Libraries were prepared by immunoSEQ multiplex PCR; TCRdb keeps only in-frame clonotypes and omits some of them. The DNA gave D and trimming, while V, J and clone size come from that table. The table lists under 80,000 clones, around 79% of them singletons, with 8.5% to 14% in the top ten. This TCR derives from a man aged 50 or older with acute or convalescent COVID-19. The sample was peripheral blood. The chain uses TRBV7-3 and TRBJ1-2; D is unclear. CDR3 sequence: CASSLSPGNYGYTF. For the CDR3, the DNA is TGTGCCAGCAGCTTATCCCCGGGGAACTATGGCTACACCTTC.